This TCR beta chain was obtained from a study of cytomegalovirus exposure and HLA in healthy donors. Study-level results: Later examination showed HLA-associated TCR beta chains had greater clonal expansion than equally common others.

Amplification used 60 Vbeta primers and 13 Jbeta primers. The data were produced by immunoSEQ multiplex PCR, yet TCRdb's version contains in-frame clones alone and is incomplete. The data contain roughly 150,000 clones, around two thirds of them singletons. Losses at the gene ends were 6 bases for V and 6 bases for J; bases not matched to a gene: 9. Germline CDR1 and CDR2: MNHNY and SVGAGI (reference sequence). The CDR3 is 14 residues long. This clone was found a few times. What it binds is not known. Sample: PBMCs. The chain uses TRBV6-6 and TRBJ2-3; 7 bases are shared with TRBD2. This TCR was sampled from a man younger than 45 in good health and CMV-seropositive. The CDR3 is CASRGEGLRDTQYF. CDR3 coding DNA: TGTGCCAGCAGAGGGGAGGGCCTCAGGGATACGCAGTATTTT.